This TCR beta chain was obtained from a study of T cell responses to AZD1222 COVID-19 vaccine. Study-wide background: Pooling of second doses given at about 4 or about 12 weeks was done. Study-level results: Spike-wide vaccine-associated CD4 TCRs dominated at 160-218 and 743-854. A mostly white British donor set with more females was recruited, and clonal diversity was possibly underestimated.

Germline V gives CDR1 MNHEY, CDR2 SVGAGI. V was clipped by 6 bases and J by 3 bases, with 12 bases between them. The length of the CDR3 is 14 residues. Details on this clone: Its antigen is undetermined.

The protocol was immunoSEQ multiplex PCR, while the TCRdb copy is restricted to in-frame clones and leaves out a portion. The sample carries about 150,000 clones, around 89% recorded once. The chain recombines TRBV6-5 with TRBJ1-5; D is unresolved. This specimen was peripheral blood, taken on day 0 of AZD1222 vaccination. The sequence derives from an adult in good health. The DNA of the CDR3 is TGTGCCAGCAGCACTGAACAGAACAATCAGCCCCAGCATTTT. Residues: CASSTEQNNQPQHF.